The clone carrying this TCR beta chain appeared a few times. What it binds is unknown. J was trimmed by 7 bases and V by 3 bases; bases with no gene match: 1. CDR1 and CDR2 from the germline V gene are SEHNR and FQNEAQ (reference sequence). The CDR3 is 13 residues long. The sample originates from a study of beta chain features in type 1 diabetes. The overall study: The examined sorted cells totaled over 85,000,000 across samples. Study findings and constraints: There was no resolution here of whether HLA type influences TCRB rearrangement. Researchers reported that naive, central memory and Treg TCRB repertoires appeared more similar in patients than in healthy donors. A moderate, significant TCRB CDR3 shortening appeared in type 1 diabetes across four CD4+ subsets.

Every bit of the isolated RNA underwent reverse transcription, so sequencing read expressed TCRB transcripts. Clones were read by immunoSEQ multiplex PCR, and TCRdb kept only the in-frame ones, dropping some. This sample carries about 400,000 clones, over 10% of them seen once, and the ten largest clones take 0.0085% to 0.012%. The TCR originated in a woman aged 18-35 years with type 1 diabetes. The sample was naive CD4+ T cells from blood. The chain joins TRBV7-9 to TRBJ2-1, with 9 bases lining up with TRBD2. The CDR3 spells CASSLSGGNEQFF. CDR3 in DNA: TGTGCCAGCAGCTTGAGCGGGGGGAATGAGCAGTTCTTC.